These 27 T cell receptor beta chains originate from one sample sequenced in a study of T-cell reconstitution after alpha-beta-depleted transplantation in children listed by TCRdb under 2016. Receptor amplification or capture employed PCR. Sequencing used an Illumina HiSeq 2500. To normalize quantification of the TCRbeta repertoire, the TCR libraries were built with molecular barcoding that relied on unique molecular identifiers. TCRdb passed the public sequencing reads through fastp at Q25 and MiXCR, retaining productive beta sequences. One record per CDR3 amino acid sequence lists the most common genes and DNA. The sample table holds around 450,000 distinct CDR3 sequences, of which roughly a tenth were seen once. The leading ten clones occupy approximately 2% of the sample. The treatment or condition label for this specimen denotes: allogeneic hematopoietic cell transplantation with graft depleted of TCRalphabeta T cells and CD19 B cells.

The source was PBMCs, collected before TCRalphabeta/CD19-depleted stem cell transplant. The receptors were sampled from a child aged 2-15 years with inherited bone marrow failure, due to receive a stem cell transplant.

This rearrangement joins TRBV20-1 to TRBJ2-3; D is perhaps TRBD2 (5 bases). CDR3 length: 16 amino acids. Trimming took 4 bases from V and 2 from J, leaving 19 bases between them. The germline gives CDR1 DFQATT, CDR2 SNEGSKA (reference sequence). Here the CDR3 DNA reads TGCAGTGCTAAAACCCCCGGGAACAAACCCACAGATACGCAGTATTTT. Its protein product is CSAKTPGNKPTDTQYF.

There are many counts of this clonotype. The CDR3 sequence is CASSYRRGFEAFF. DNA for the CDR3: TGTGCCAGCAGTTACCGCAGGGGATTTGAAGCTTTCTTT. The chain employs TRBV6-5 and TRBJ1-1; D might be TRBD1 (6 bases). Germline assignment: CDR1 MNHEY and CDR2 SVGAGI. The CDR3 has 13 amino acids. Deletions cut 2 bases from V and 7 bases from J, with 11 bases between.

This clonotype was counted ten times or more. The chain is built from TRBV4-3 and TRBJ2-1, with TRBD2 matching over 9 bases. Trimming cost V 3 bases and J 2 bases; bases outside gene matches: 5. This CDR3 spans 16 amino acids. Germline lookup yields CDR1 LGHNA and CDR2 YSLEER. The CDR3 bases are TGCGCCAGCAGCCAGAGGGCTAGCGGGGCCTACAATGAGCAGTTCTTC. Translation: CASSQRASGAYNEQFF.

The chain has TRBV28 and TRBJ1-2, with 9 bases identical to TRBD1. The CDR3 consists of 15 residues. CDR1 and CDR2 (germline): MDHEN, SYDVKM. The J segment lost 3 bases and the V segment lost 6 bases, leaving 8 bases of the junction unmatched. This CDR3 reads CASSKPGQGHYGYTF. CDR3 bases: TGTGCCAGCAGCAAACCGGGACAGGGACACTATGGCTACACCTTC.

This clonotype was picked up many times. The chain joins TRBV4-3 to TRBJ2-5; a possible D gene is TRBD1 (6 bases). Germline CDR1 LGHNA, CDR2 YSLEER. The CDR3 sequence is 14 residues long. Trimming cost V 8 bases and J 5 bases, with 18 bases left between them. The CDR3 bases are TGCGCCAGCGTAAGAGCGGAGAGGGGGGAGACCCAGTACTTC. It codes for CASVRAERGETQYF.

This clonotype was seen many times. The rearrangement uses TRBV7-8 and TRBJ2-1; weak D call: TRBD2 (5 bases). V was cut by 5 bases and J by 8 bases, with 22 bases left in between. The germline gives CDR1 SGHVS, CDR2 FQNEAQ. The CDR3 has 16 amino acids. CDR3 nucleotide sequence: TGTGCCAGCAGCCCCAAGGCTAGCCTGGTACTCGATGAGCAGTTCTTC. The encoded protein is CASSPKASLVLDEQFF.

This clonotype came up many times. The chain is built from TRBV10-3 and TRBJ2-3, with a tentative D call TRBD1 (6 bases). The CDR3 is made up of 13 amino acids. Per the germline V gene, CDR1 is ENHRY and CDR2 is SYGVKD. V was clipped by 8 bases and J by 0 bases, with 9 bases between them. The CDR3 sequence: CAIQGPSTDTQYF. The CDR3 coding sequence is TGTGCCATCCAGGGGCCAAGCACAGATACGCAGTATTTT.

At least ten counts were recorded for this clonotype. The V call is TRBV29-1, the J call TRBJ2-1; no clear D gene. The CDR3 spans 13 residues. Trimming shortened V by 3 bases and J by 2 bases, and 8 bases separated the two germline ends. Germline loops: CDR1 SQVTM, CDR2 ANQGSEA. CDR3 DNA sequence: TGCAGCGTTGATCTCCTAGCCTACAATGAGCAGTTCTTC. Protein sequence: CSVDLLAYNEQFF.

Note on this clonotype: Since a much larger clone is just one base distant, this may be a read error. The chain employs TRBV4-3 and TRBJ2-2; 11 nucleotides agree with TRBD2. Trimming removed 1 base from V and 9 bases from J; junction bases left unmatched: 13. Germline V CDR1 and CDR2: LGHNA, YSLEER. The CDR3 extends over 18 amino acids. DNA for the CDR3: TGCGCCAGCAGCCAAGTTACCCTACTAGCGGGAGAGCCTAGGGAGCTGTTTTTT. This gives the protein CASSQVTLLAGEPRELFF.

This clonotype was seen ten or more times. This chain joins TRBV24-1 and TRBJ2-1, with TRBD1 matching over 10 bases. This CDR3 contains 15 residues. The V gene end was trimmed by 9 bases and the J gene end by 5 bases; junction bases not matched to a gene: 9. Germline V gene data show CDR1 as KGHDR and CDR2 as SFDVKD. For the CDR3, the DNA is TGTGCCACCGCACAGATCGGGACAGGGGACAATGAGCAGTTCTTC. Amino acid sequence: CATAQIGTGDNEQFF.

The chain links TRBV11-2 to TRBJ2-2; D is possibly TRBD1 (5 bases). Germline V gene data show CDR1 as SGHAT and CDR2 as FQNNGV. The length of the CDR3 is 16 residues. Trimming shortened V by 0 bases and J by 6 bases, and 14 bases separated the two germline ends. The CDR3 region has the DNA TGTGCCAGCAGCTTAGATCCGGCAGGGTCCCCCGGGGAGCTGTTTTTT. Residues: CASSLDPAGSPGELFF.

This chain uses TRBV6-2 or TRBV6-3 with TRBJ2-1, with D unclear. Trimming left V 4 bases short and J 1 base short, with 5 bases between. CDR3 size: 13 residues. CDR1 MNHEY and CDR2 SVGEGT come from the germline V gene. The CDR3 bases are TGTGCCAGCAGTTCCGTTTCCTACAATGAGCAGTTCTTC. Its protein is CASSSVSYNEQFF.

The sample holds many counts of this clonotype. The chain links TRBV29-1 to TRBJ1-2; no clear D gene. Germline V gene sequence: CDR1 SQVTM, CDR2 ANQGSEA. Trimming pared 0 bases from V and 3 bases from J, leaving 8 bases between. The CDR3 totals 13 residues. The CDR3 protein is CSVEDRRDYGYTF. Here the CDR3 DNA reads TGCAGCGTTGAAGATCGACGCGACTATGGCTACACCTTC. The variable domain in full, with the rest retrieved from reference TRBV29-1 and TRBJ1-2, is SAVISQKPSRDICQRGTSLTIQCQVDSQVTMMFWYRQQPGQSLTLIATANQGSEATYESGFVIDKFPISRPNLTFSTLTVSNMSPEDSSIYLCSVEDRRDYGYTFGSGTRLTVV.

This clonotype was detected ten times or more. This chain connects TRBV28 to TRBJ1-1; no reliable D call. Germline V gives CDR1 MDHEN, CDR2 SYDVKM. Trimming took 2 bases from V and 4 from J, leaving 11 bases between them. The CDR3 totals 14 residues. The CDR3 nucleotides are TGTGCCAGCAGTTTAAAGGGAGGGAGCACTGAAGCTTTCTTT. It specifies CASSLKGGSTEAFF.

This clonotype was counted ten times or more. The chain employs TRBV7-2 and TRBJ1-1, with unresolved D. CDR1 is SGHTA, CDR2 FQGNSA, per germline. V dropped 5 bases and J dropped 4 bases, with 20 bases sitting between them. The CDR3 totals 16 residues. DNA for the CDR3: TGTGCCAGCAGCCCGAGAGTACGAACGTCGGTCACTGAAGCTTTCTTT. Its protein product is CASSPRVRTSVTEAFF.

Ten or more counts support this clonotype. The chain carries TRBV7-8 and TRBJ2-1, with 11 bases lining up with TRBD2. The CDR3 sequence is 16 residues long. CDR1 is SGHVS and CDR2 is FQNEAQ in the germline V gene. The trim removed 5 bases at V and 5 bases at J, leaving 8 bases unmatched. The CDR3 loop reads CASSPHRLAGHNEQFF. As DNA, the CDR3 is TGTGCCAGCAGCCCCCACCGACTAGCGGGACACAATGAGCAGTTCTTC.

This clonotype was counted a few times. V usage is TRBV12-3 or TRBV12-4 and J usage is TRBJ1-1, with 7 bases identical to TRBD1. Trimming at V came to 8 bases and at J to 5 bases, leaving 11 bases not matched to a gene. There are 14 residues in the CDR3. The CDR3 bases are TGTGCCAGCTCCTCAGGGGGAGGGGATACTGAAGCTTTCTTT. Amino acid sequence: CASSSGGGDTEAFF.

Many counts were recorded for this clonotype. V and J are TRBV30 and TRBJ2-5; D uncertain. The CDR3 has 13 residues. V shed 2 bases and J shed 3 bases, with 10 bases lying between them. The germline V gene has CDR1 GTSNPN and CDR2 SVGIG (reference sequence). CDR3 loop: CAWSWAGKETQYF. Here the CDR3 DNA reads TGTGCCTGGAGTTGGGCTGGAAAAGAGACCCAGTACTTC.

This chain uses TRBV20-1 with TRBJ2-7; D assignment may be TRBD1 or TRBD2 (5 bases each). Germline values: CDR1 DFQATT, CDR2 SNEGSKA (reference sequence). The V and J ends lost 3 bases and 1 base respectively, with 28 bases between them. The CDR3 runs 19 residues. DNA for the CDR3: TGCAGTGCTAGCGCTCCTCCCGGGACCGCGCTATTACTTTCCTACGAGCAGTACTTC. Protein product: CSASAPPGTALLLSYEQYF.

This clonotype was found a few times. The chain recombines TRBV27 with TRBJ2-1; 13 bases fit TRBD2. This CDR3 contains 16 residues. Germline V gene data show CDR1 as MNHEY and CDR2 as SMNVEV (reference sequence). V shed 3 bases, J shed 3 bases, and the junction held 2 bases outside the gene matches. The CDR3 DNA reads TGTGCCAGCAGTTTGACTAGCGGGGGGATCTACAATGAGCAGTTCTTC. It encodes CASSLTSGGIYNEQFF.

The table lists this clonotype with many counts. The chain couples TRBV20-1 to TRBJ2-7; 11 nucleotides line up with TRBD2. The CDR3 totals 14 residues. Germline V gene sequence: CDR1 DFQATT, CDR2 SNEGSKA (reference sequence). J gave up 4 bases and V 3 bases, and 5 bases lay outside the gene matches. CDR3 loop: CSASPLAGGYEQYF. Here the CDR3 DNA reads TGCAGTGCTAGCCCGCTAGCGGGAGGATACGAGCAGTACTTC.

There are many counts of this clonotype. This rearrangement joins TRBV18 to TRBJ2-7; D ambiguous. Trimming stripped 2 bases from V and 2 bases from J, with 4 bases between. Germline CDR1 is KGHSH and CDR2 is LQKENI. The CDR3 consists of 12 residues. This CDR3 reads CASSPETYEQYF. The CDR3 bases are TGTGCCAGCTCACCAGAAACCTACGAGCAGTACTTC.

This clonotype was counted at least ten times. The genes are TRBV7-2 and TRBJ1-6; D is ambiguous. The V and J ends lost 5 bases and 9 bases respectively, with 14 bases between them. The CDR3 spans 14 residues. Germline values: CDR1 SGHTA, CDR2 FQGNSA. The DNA of the CDR3 is TGTGCCAGCAGCCCCCCGCGGGGTAGTTCACCCCTCCACTTT. Encoded protein: CASSPPRGSSPLHF.

The V call is TRBV27, the J call TRBJ2-3; D is perhaps TRBD1 (5 bases). V lost 3 bases, J lost 2 bases, and 15 bases lay in between. The length of the CDR3 is 16 residues. Germline CDR1 reads MNHEY; CDR2 reads SMNVEV (reference sequence). CDR3 sequence reads: CASSFIQGDNTDTQYF. The CDR3 DNA reads as TGTGCCAGCAGTTTCATTCAGGGTGACAACACAGATACGCAGTATTTT.

This clonotype came up many times. J is TRBJ2-5 and V is TRBV10-3; weak D call: TRBD1 (6 bases). This CDR3 comprises 13 residues. With 10 bases removed from V and 1 base from J, the gap between germline ends came to 13 bases. Per the germline V gene, CDR1 is ENHRY and CDR2 is SYGVKD. CDR3 region: CATMKQGQETQYF. In nucleotides, the CDR3 is TGTGCCACCATGAAACAGGGCCAAGAGACCCAGTACTTC.

Ten or more counts support this clonotype. The V and J genes are TRBV21-1 and TRBJ2-4; whether TRBD1, the table's D call, matches the DNA was not checked. TRBV21-1 is termed a pseudogene. This CDR3 is 17 amino acids long. DNA for the CDR3: TGTGCCAGCAGCAAAGAAGGAGAGGGGGGCCCCAAAAACATTCAGTACTTC. It encodes CASSKEGEGGPKNIQYF.

This clonotype came up many times. This chain connects TRBV27 to TRBJ2-1; 8 bases fit TRBD2. Germline V gene sequence: CDR1 MNHEY, CDR2 SMNVEV (reference sequence). This CDR3 region has 14 residues. The V and J ends lost 6 bases and 2 bases, in that order; junction bases with no gene match: 3. CDR3 nucleotide sequence: TGTGCCAGCAGCCCAGCGGGAGCCTACAATGAGCAGTTCTTC. Translated: CASSPAGAYNEQFF.